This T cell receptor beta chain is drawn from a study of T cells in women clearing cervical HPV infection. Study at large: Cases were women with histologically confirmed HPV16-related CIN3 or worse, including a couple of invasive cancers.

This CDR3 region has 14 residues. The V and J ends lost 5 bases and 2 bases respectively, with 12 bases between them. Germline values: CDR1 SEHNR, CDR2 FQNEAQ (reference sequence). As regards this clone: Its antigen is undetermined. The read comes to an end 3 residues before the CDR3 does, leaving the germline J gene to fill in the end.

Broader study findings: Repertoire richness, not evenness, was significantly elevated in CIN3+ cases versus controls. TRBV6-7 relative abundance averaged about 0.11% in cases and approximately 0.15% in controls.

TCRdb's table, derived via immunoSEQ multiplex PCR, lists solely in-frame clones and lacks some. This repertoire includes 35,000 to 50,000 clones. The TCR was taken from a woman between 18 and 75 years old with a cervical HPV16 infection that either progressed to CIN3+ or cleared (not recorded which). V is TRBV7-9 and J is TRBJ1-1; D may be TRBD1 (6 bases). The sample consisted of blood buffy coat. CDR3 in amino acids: CASSLRGRNTEAFF. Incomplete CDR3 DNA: TGTGCCAGCAGCCTCAGGGGACGCAACACTGAA.